The clone carrying this TCR beta chain was found a few times. The data were taken from a study of blood T cell repertoires in COVID-19. Using immunoSEQ multiplex PCR, the repertoire was profiled, and TCRdb retains in-frame clones only, with some absent. The data show about 140,000 clones, with 80% to 85% seen just once and approximately 5% held by the top ten. The germline CDR1 and CDR2 sequences are LGHNA and YSLEER. V lost 1 base to trimming and J lost 7 bases, with 10 bases between them. The CDR3 length is 14 residues. This sequence joins TRBV4-3 and TRBJ2-2, with no clear D. The sequence was collected from a man aged 40-49 years with acute COVID-19. The sequenced sample consisted of PBMCs or T cells enriched from blood (not recorded which). CDR3: CASSQVVSFGELFF. As DNA, the CDR3 is TGCGCCAGCAGCCAAGTCGTGAGTTTCGGGGAGCTGTTTTTT.